This is a list of T cell receptor beta chains from one sample in a study of siplizumab effects on memory and regulatory T cells. Clones were sequenced by immunoSEQ multiplex PCR, and TCRdb holds only the in-frame ones, with some missing. The table shows 40,000 to 45,000 clones, with around 89% occurring only once. The sample was naive CD4+ T cells sorted from blood. The receptors were sampled from a human donor in good health. CDR3s include the opening cysteine and the closing phenylalanine or tryptophan. A D gene is named only where the DNA matches it firmly. Part of the rows lack a size; the others show once, few, many or a class for expanded clones.

V	J	D	size	CDR3	DNA
TRBV5-4	TRBJ1-1	.	.	CASSFGENTEAFF	TGTGCCAGCAGCTTTGGGGAGAACACTGAAGCTTTCTTT
TRBV5-1	TRBJ2-7	.	.	CASRPAGSYSYGQYF	TGCGCCAGCAGACCAGCGGGTTCTTACTCCTACGGGCAGTACTTC
TRBV18	TRBJ1-2	.	.	CASSPFGEDGFYGYTF	TGTGCCAGCTCACCATTTGGAGAAGACGGGTTCTATGGCTACACCTTC
TRBV18	TRBJ1-1	.	.	CASSPPAVNTEAFF	TGTGCCAGCTCACCACCCGCAGTGAACACTGAAGCTTTCTTT
TRBV5-4	TRBJ1-2	.	.	CASSFWDNRGYTF	TGTGCCAGCAGCTTCTGGGACAATCGGGGCTACACCTTC
TRBV5-4	TRBJ1-5	.	few	CASSLDDQPQHF	TGTGCCAGCAGCTTGGACGATCAGCCCCAGCATTTT
TRBV30	TRBJ1-1	.	once	CAWSVLTGGTEAFF	TGTGCCTGGAGTGTATTGACGGGCGGCACTGAAGCTTTCTTT
TRBV18	TRBJ2-4	.	.	CASSPALAKNIQYF	TGTGCCAGCTCACCCGCCTTAGCCAAAAACATTCAGTACTTC
TRBV7-9	TRBJ2-7	.	.	CASSPVGDYYYEQYF	TGTGCCAGCAGCCCAGTGGGGGATTACTACTACGAGCAGTACTTC
TRBV28	TRBJ2-1	TRBD2	.	CASSLELAEYNEQFF	TGTGCCAGCAGTTTAGAACTAGCGGAGTACAATGAGCAGTTCTTC
TRBV18	TRBJ2-3	.	.	CASSSTGRTDTQYF	TGTGCCAGCTCATCAACAGGGCGGACAGATACGCAGTATTTT
TRBV5-1	TRBJ2-6	TRBD1	.	CASSLVQGLGANVLTF	TGCGCCAGCAGCTTGGTACAGGGGCTTGGGGCCAACGTCCTGACTTTC
TRBV7-9	TRBJ2-7	TRBD1	.	CASTASRQGTRYEQYF	TGTGCCAGCACGGCCTCGAGACAGGGGACCCGCTACGAGCAGTACTTC
TRBV19	TRBJ2-7	.	.	CASSIAGAYYEQYF	TGTGCCAGTAGTATCGCAGGGGCATACTACGAGCAGTACTTC
TRBV2	TRBJ2-5	TRBD1	.	CASNLQGASETQYF	TGTGCCAGCAATCTACAGGGGGCTTCAGAGACCCAGTACTTC
TRBV18	TRBJ1-2	.	.	CASSPGDNYGYTF	TGTGCCAGCTCACCGGGGGATAACTATGGCTACACCTTC
TRBV2	TRBJ1-5	.	.	CASIQGIGQPQHF	TGTGCCAGCATCCAGGGGATCGGTCAGCCCCAGCATTTT
TRBV10-3	TRBJ2-2	.	.	CAISDNGETGELFF	TGTGCCATCAGTGATAATGGGGAAACCGGGGAGCTGTTTTTT
TRBV4-1	TRBJ2-3	.	.	CASSQQINYGGRTDTQYF	TGCGCCAGCAGCCAACAAATAAACTACGGGGGGCGCACAGATACGCAGTATTTT
TRBV11-2	TRBJ1-2	.	.	CASSLDVGHFYGYTF	TGTGCCAGCAGCTTAGACGTGGGCCACTTCTATGGCTACACCTTC
TRBV15	TRBJ2-7	.	.	CATSSFTGQTYEQYF	TGTGCCACCAGCAGCTTTACCGGACAGACCTACGAGCAGTACTTC
TRBV27	TRBJ1-6	.	.	CASSPGPPPLHF	TGTGCCAGCAGCCCTGGACCGCCCCCCCTCCACTTT
TRBV11-2	TRBJ2-1	TRBD2	.	CASSQTSGSVNEQFF	TGTGCCAGCAGCCAGACTAGCGGGAGTGTGAATGAGCAGTTCTTC
TRBV19	TRBJ2-7	TRBD1	.	CASSPVTGGLEQYF	TGTGCCAGTAGCCCCGTGACAGGGGGCCTCGAGCAGTACTTC
TRBV10-3	TRBJ2-2	TRBD1	.	CAISGTGGRGELFF	TGTGCCATCAGCGGGACAGGGGGCAGGGGGGAGCTGTTTTTT
TRBV19	TRBJ1-4	TRBD1	.	CASSIFGTANEKLFF	TGTGCCAGTAGTATTTTCGGGACAGCTAATGAAAAACTGTTTTTT
TRBV5-4	TRBJ1-6	TRBD1	.	CASSQVGTGYNSPLHF	TGTGCCAGCAGCCAAGTAGGGACAGGGTATAATTCACCCCTCCACTTT
TRBV30	TRBJ1-6	TRBD1	.	CAWSTNRVRDRVAYNSPLHF	TGTGCCTGGAGTACTAATCGGGTCCGGGACAGGGTAGCCTATAATTCACCCCTCCACTTT
TRBV5-6	TRBJ2-3	.	.	CASSRGSVTDTQYF	TGTGCCAGCAGTCGGGGGTCGGTCACAGATACGCAGTATTTT
TRBV11-2	TRBJ2-1	TRBD2	.	CASSLVRGGPGNEQFF	TGTGCCAGCAGCTTAGTACGGGGGGGCCCTGGTAATGAGCAGTTCTTC
TRBV5-4	TRBJ2-3	TRBD1	.	CASSPGTGTDTQYF	TGTGCCAGCAGCCCCGGGACAGGGACAGATACGCAGTATTTT
TRBV5-1	TRBJ1-6	.	few	CASSLGANSPLHF	TGCGCCAGCAGCTTGGGAGCTAATTCACCCCTCCACTTT
TRBV29-1	TRBJ1-2	.	.	CSVGAARDYGYTF	TGCAGCGTTGGCGCCGCCAGGGACTATGGCTACACCTTC
TRBV6-5	TRBJ2-5	.	.	CASSRRDGQETQYF	TGTGCCAGCAGTCGACGGGACGGTCAAGAGACCCAGTACTTC
TRBV5-1	TRBJ2-7	TRBD1	.	CASSPNTGTGYEQYF	TGCGCCAGCAGCCCAAATACCGGGACAGGATACGAGCAGTACTTC
TRBV7-3	TRBJ2-3	.	.	CASSLGVVAGTDTQYF	TGTGCCAGCAGCCTAGGGGTGGTAGCGGGCACAGATACGCAGTATTTT
TRBV6-5	TRBJ2-6	TRBD1	.	CASSYWGQSGANVLTF	TGTGCCAGCAGTTACTGGGGACAGTCCGGGGCCAACGTCCTGACTTTC
TRBV29-1	TRBJ2-3	TRBD1	.	CSVEDRGTGDTQYF	TGCAGCGTTGAAGATCGAGGGACAGGAGATACGCAGTATTTT
TRBV11-2	TRBJ1-1	.	.	CASSLSGLAEAFF	TGTGCCAGCAGCTTATCAGGGCTCGCTGAAGCTTTCTTT
TRBV2	TRBJ2-7	.	.	CASTVTTYEQYF	TGTGCCAGCACGGTTACAACCTACGAGCAGTACTTC
TRBV12-5	TRBJ2-3	.	once	CASGPPPSSDTQYF	TGTGCTAGTGGTCCCCCCCCGAGTTCAGATACGCAGTATTTT
TRBV5-1	TRBJ2-5	.	once	CASSLGPEETQYF	TGCGCCAGCAGCTTGGGACCAGAAGAGACCCAGTACTTC
TRBV5-6	TRBJ2-7	TRBD1	.	CASSPQPRQGSRSYEQYF	TGTGCCAGCAGCCCTCAACCCCGACAGGGCTCCCGTTCCTACGAGCAGTACTTC
TRBV6-6	TRBJ2-7	.	.	CAASRPPVGEQYF	TGTGCCGCCAGCAGGCCCCCGGTGGGCGAGCAGTACTTC
TRBV25-1	TRBJ2-7	.	.	CASSWSGGEQYF	TGTGCCAGCAGTTGGAGTGGGGGGGAGCAGTACTTC
TRBV19	TRBJ1-3	TRBD1	.	CASSRGTGPGNTIYF	TGTGCCAGTAGTAGAGGGACAGGCCCTGGAAACACCATATATTTT
TRBV10-3	TRBJ2-6	TRBD1	.	CAMTGQGSGANVLTF	TGTGCCATGACCGGACAGGGGTCTGGGGCCAACGTCCTGACTTTC
TRBV27	TRBJ1-6	TRBD1	.	CASTSTGGQLNNSPLHF	TGTGCCAGCACCTCGACAGGGGGCCAACTAAATAATTCACCCCTCCACTTT
TRBV6-5	TRBJ2-5	.	.	CASSMSGETQYF	TGTGCCAGCAGTATGTCGGGGGAGACCCAGTACTTC
TRBV7-9	TRBJ1-5	.	.	CASSPGITSQPQHF	TGTGCCAGCAGCCCCGGGATCACAAGTCAGCCCCAGCATTTT
TRBV19	TRBJ2-1	.	once	CASTSETYTGWQFF	TGTGCCAGCACCTCCGAGACTTATACGGGGTGGCAGTTCTTC
TRBV7-8	TRBJ1-5	TRBD1	few	CASSSRDRVGNQPQHF	TGTGCCAGCAGCTCACGGGACAGGGTAGGCAATCAGCCCCAGCATTTT
TRBV10-3	TRBJ2-5	TRBD2	.	CATSSGSPGETQYF	TGTGCCACCTCTAGCGGTTCCCCTGGGGAGACCCAGTACTTC
TRBV6-1	TRBJ2-2	.	.	CASSEYTGELFF	TGTGCCAGCAGTGAGTACACCGGGGAGCTGTTTTTT
TRBV5-4	TRBJ2-7	.	.	CASSSGFSYEQYF	TGTGCCAGCAGCTCCGGGTTCTCCTACGAGCAGTACTTC
TRBV7-3	TRBJ1-1	.	.	CASSLSPESNEAFF	TGTGCCAGCAGCTTGAGTCCGGAGTCAAATGAAGCTTTCTTT
TRBV5-6	TRBJ2-1	.	once	CASSLSGNEQFF	TGTGCCAGCAGCTTGTCTGGTAATGAGCAGTTCTTC
TRBV9	TRBJ2-3	TRBD1	.	CASSSRRTGGVRTDTQYF	TGTGCCAGCAGCTCCCGGAGAACAGGGGGAGTGAGGACAGATACGCAGTATTTT
TRBV12-5	TRBJ2-3	.	.	CASGLPPWTDTQYF	TGTGCTAGTGGTTTGCCACCGTGGACAGATACGCAGTATTTT
TRBV21-1	TRBJ2-7	.	once	CASSKAKTGAEYEQYF	TGTGCCAGCAGCAAAGCGAAGACAGGGGCTGAATACGAGCAGTACTTC